The clone carrying this TCR beta chain was detected many times. The target antigen is unknown. This sample is drawn from a study of early T cells in non-severe SARS-CoV-2 infection. Study details: Alpha and beta chains were unpaired, from unsorted whole-blood bulk RNA. Findings and caveats of the study: CD4 and private specificities were missed by VDJdb matching, which favored anti-spike CD8 responses.

The CDR3 is 13 amino acids. V dropped 9 bases and J dropped 6; count of bases not matched to a gene: 6. CDR1 is WSHSY, CDR2 SAAADI, per germline. Individual cDNA molecules carried attached unique molecular identifiers. TCRdb reprocessed the 5' RACE reads via MiXCR and lists one record per CDR3 protein. The sample holds fewer than 35,000 distinct CDR3 sequences, 8% to 9.5% seen once. This clonotype originated in an adult who was a healthcare worker with PCR-confirmed SARS-CoV-2 infection or an uninfected control (not recorded which). This rearrangement joins TRBV10-2 to TRBJ1-5; 9 positions match TRBD1. The sample consisted of whole blood. CDR3 sequence reads: CASVQGAGQPQHF. CDR3 coding DNA: TGCGCCAGTGTACAGGGGGCCGGTCAGCCCCAGCATTTT.